This T cell receptor (beta chain) was documented in a study of molecular identifiers for immune sequencing clone quantification. General study findings and limits: Beyond 20 RNA copies, clones held over 97% of effector molecules, compared with under 1% in naive cells.

CDR3 length equals 15 residues. CDR1 and CDR2 (germline): MNHEY, SMNVEV (reference sequence). The junction had 8 bases not matched to a gene; V was cut back by 4 bases and J by 4 bases. TCRdb reprocessed the PCR reads with MiXCR, giving one entry per CDR3 protein. Here the sample spans about 86,000 distinct CDR3 sequences, roughly 25% being singletons. This clonotype has only a few counts. The antigen remains undetermined. Using 10%, 30% or 50% RNA, naive CD8 libraries were derived from about 21,000 to 970,000 sorted cells. Sorting selected naive CD8 T cells with a CD8+CD4-CCR7+CD45RA+ phenotype. This clonotype originated in a human donor in good health. Some libraries in this study had Jurkat cell RNA spiked in. This chain links TRBV27 with TRBJ2-7; 9 bases align to TRBD1. The specimen sequenced was naive CD8+ T cells from blood, with Jurkat cell RNA spiked in. The sample's subset: FACS-sorted CD8+CD4-CCR7+CD45RA+ naive T cells. In DNA form, the CDR3 reads TGTGCCAGCAGTTCCACAGGGGGCGCGGGATACGAGCAGTACTTC. Translating it yields CASSSTGGAGYEQYF.